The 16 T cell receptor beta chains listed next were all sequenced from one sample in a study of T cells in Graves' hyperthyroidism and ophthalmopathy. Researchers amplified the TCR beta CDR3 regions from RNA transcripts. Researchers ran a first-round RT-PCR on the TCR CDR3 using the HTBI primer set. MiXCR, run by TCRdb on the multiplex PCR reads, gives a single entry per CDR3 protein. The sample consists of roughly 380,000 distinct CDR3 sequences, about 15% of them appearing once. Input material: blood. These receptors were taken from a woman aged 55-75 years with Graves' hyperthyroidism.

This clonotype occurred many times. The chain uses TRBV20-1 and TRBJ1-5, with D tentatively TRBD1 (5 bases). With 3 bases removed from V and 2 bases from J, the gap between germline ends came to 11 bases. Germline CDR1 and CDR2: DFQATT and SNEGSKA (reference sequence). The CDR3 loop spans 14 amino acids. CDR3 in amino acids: CSARSRDGNQPQHF. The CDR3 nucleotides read TGCAGTGCTAGGAGCCGGGACGGCAATCAGCCCCAGCATTTT.

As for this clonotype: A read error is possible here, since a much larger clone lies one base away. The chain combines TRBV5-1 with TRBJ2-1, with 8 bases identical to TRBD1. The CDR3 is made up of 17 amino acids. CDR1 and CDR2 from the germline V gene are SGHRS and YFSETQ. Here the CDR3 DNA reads TGCGCCAGCAGCTCAGGGGGCCTGAGCTCCCTTTCCAATGGGCAGTTCTTC. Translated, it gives CASSSGGLSSLSNGQFF.

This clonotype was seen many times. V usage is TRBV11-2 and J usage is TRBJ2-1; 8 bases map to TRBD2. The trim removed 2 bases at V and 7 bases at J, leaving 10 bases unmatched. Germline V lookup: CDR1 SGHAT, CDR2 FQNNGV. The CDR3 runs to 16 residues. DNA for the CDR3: TGTGCCAGCAGCTTATACCCAGCGGGAGTTTATAATGAGCAGTTCTTC. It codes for CASSLYPAGVYNEQFF.

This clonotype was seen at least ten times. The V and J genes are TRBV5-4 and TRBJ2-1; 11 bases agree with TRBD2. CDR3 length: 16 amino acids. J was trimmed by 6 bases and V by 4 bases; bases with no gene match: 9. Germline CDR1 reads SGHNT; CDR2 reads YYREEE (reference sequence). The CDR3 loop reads CASSPRLAGICNEQFF. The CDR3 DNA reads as TGTGCCAGCAGCCCAAGACTAGCGGGAATTTGCAATGAGCAGTTCTTC. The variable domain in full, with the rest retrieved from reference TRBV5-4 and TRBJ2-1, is ETGVTQSPTHLIKTRGQQVTLRCSSQSGHNTVSWYQQALGQGPQFIFQYYREEENGRGNFPPRFSGLQFPNYSSELNVNALELDDSALYLCASSPRLAGICNEQFFGPGTRLTVL.

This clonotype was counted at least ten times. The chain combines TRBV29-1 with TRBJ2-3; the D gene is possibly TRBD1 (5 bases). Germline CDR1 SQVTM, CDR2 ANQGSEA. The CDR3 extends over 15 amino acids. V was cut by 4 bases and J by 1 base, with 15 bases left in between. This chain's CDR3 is CSVGRSGQGTDTQYF. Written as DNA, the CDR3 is TGCAGCGTTGGTCGTTCAGGGCAAGGCACAGATACGCAGTATTTT.

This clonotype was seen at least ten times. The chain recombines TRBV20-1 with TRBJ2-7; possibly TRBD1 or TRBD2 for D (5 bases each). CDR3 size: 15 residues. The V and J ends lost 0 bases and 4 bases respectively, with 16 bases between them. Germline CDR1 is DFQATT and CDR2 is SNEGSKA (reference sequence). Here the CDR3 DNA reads TGCAGTGCTAGAGATGGTGGGGGACCCCTATACGAGCAGTACTTC. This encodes CSARDGGGPLYEQYF.

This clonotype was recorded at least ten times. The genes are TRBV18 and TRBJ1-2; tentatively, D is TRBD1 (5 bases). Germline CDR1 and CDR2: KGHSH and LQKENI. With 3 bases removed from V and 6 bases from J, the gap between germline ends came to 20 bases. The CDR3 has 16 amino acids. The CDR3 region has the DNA TGTGCCAGCTCACCTACCGGGCCCCAGGGTGACCATGGCTACACCTTC. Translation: CASSPTGPQGDHGYTF.

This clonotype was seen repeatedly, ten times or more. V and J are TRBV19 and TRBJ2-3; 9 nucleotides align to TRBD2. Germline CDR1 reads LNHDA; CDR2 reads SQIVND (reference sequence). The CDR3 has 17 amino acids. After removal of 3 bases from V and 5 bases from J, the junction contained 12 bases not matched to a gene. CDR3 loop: CASSIQPAGGPQDTQYF. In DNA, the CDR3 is TGTGCCAGTAGTATTCAACCTGCGGGAGGGCCCCAAGATACGCAGTATTTT.

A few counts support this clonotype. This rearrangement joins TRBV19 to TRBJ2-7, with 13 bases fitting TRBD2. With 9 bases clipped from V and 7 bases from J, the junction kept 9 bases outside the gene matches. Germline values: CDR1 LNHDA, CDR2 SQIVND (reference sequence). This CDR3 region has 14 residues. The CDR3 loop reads CASSLAGGRLEQYF. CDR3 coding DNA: TGTGCCAGCTCACTAGCGGGAGGGCGCCTAGAGCAGTACTTC.

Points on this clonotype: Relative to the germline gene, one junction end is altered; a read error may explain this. This CDR3 reads CASSSEGRAYSEQFF. The DNA for the CDR3 is TGTGCCAGCAGCTCTGAGGGCAGAGCCTACAGTGAGCAGTTCTTC. The chain is built from TRBV7-9 and TRBJ2-1; D is possibly TRBD2 (5 bases). There are 15 residues in the CDR3. CDR1 and CDR2 from the germline V gene are SEHNR and FQNEAQ (reference sequence).

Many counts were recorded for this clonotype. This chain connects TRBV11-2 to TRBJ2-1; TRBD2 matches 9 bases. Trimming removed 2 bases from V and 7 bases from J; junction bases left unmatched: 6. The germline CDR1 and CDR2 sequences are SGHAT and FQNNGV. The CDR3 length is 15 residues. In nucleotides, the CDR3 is TGTGCCAGCAGCTTAAGAATAGCGGGAGTGAATGAGCAGTTCTTC. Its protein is CASSLRIAGVNEQFF.

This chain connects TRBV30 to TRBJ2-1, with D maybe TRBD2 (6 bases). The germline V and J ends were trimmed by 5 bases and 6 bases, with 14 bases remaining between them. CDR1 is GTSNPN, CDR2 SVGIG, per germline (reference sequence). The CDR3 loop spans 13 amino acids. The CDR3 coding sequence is TGTGCCTGGGGGGACGGGAGAGGCAATGAGCAGTTCTTC. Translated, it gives CAWGDGRGNEQFF.

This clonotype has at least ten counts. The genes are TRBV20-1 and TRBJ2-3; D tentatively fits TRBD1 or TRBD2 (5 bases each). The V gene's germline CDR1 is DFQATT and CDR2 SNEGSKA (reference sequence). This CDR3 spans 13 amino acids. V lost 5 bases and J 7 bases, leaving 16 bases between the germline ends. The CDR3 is CSAPSYTGNTQYF. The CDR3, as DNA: TGCAGTGCTCCTAGCTATACAGGAAATACGCAGTATTTT.

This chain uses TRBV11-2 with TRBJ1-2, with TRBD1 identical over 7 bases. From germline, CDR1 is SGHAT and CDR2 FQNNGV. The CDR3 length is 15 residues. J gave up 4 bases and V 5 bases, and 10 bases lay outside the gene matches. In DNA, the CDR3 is TGTGCCAGCAGCGTAGGACAGGCGCGATTCTATGGCTACACCTTC. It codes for CASSVGQARFYGYTF. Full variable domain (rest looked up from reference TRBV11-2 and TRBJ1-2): EAGVAQSPRYKIIEKRQSVAFWCNPISGHATLYWYQQILGQGPKLLIQFQNNGVVDDSQLPKDRFSAERLKGVDSTLKIQPAKLEDSAVYLCASSVGQARFYGYTFGSGTRLTVV.

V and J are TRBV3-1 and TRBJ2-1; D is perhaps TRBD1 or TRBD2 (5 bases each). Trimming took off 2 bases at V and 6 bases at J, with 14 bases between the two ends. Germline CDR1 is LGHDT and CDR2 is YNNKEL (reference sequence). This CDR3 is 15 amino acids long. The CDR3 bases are TGTGCCAGCAGCCAATATTTCGGGGCCGCCAATGAGCAGTTCTTC. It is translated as CASSQYFGAANEQFF.

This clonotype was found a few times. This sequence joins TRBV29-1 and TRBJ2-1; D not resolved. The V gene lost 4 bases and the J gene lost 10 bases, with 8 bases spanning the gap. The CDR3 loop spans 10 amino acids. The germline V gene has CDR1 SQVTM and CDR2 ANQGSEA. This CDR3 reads CSVVLTEQFF. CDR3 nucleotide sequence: TGCAGCGTTGTTTTGACGGAGCAGTTCTTC.